Each of the 3 T cell receptor beta chains below was sequenced from the same sample in a study of early T cells in non-severe SARS-CoV-2 infection. TCRdb reanalysed the 5' RACE reads using MiXCR and keeps one entry per CDR3 protein. This table has 70,000 to 85,000 distinct CDR3 sequences, over 4% appearing once. The starting material was whole blood, obtained at baseline. The receptors come from an adult who was a healthcare worker with PCR-confirmed SARS-CoV-2 infection or an uninfected control (not recorded which).

This clonotype was counted ten times or more. CDR3 protein: CASSLLAASSYNEQFF. The CDR3 DNA reads as TGTGCCAGCAGTTTATTGGCCGCTAGCTCCTACAATGAGCAGTTCTTC. J is TRBJ2-1 and V is TRBV28; D unresolved. Trimming stripped 1 base from V and 0 bases from J, with 10 bases between. The CDR3 has 16 amino acids. Germline V gene sequence: CDR1 MDHEN, CDR2 SYDVKM.

This clonotype was counted many times. The chain is built from TRBV30 and TRBJ1-1; D is undetermined. Trimming left V 0 bases short and J 0 bases short, with 5 bases between. This CDR3 contains 13 residues. In germline, CDR1 is GTSNPN, CDR2 SVGIG (reference sequence). The CDR3 protein is CAWSVALNTEAFF. The CDR3 DNA sequence: TGTGCCTGGAGTGTAGCTCTGAACACTGAAGCTTTCTTT.

This clonotype showed up many times. The chain employs TRBV5-1 and TRBJ2-1, with TRBD1 as a possible D gene (5 bases). This CDR3 is built from 13 residues. Per the germline V gene, CDR1 is SGHRS and CDR2 is YFSETQ. V lost 3 bases and J lost 12, with 16 bases in between. CDR3 sequence (DNA): TGCGCCAGCAGCTCCCCAGGGCGGCAGTCGCAGTTCTTC. Translated, it gives CASSSPGRQSQFF.